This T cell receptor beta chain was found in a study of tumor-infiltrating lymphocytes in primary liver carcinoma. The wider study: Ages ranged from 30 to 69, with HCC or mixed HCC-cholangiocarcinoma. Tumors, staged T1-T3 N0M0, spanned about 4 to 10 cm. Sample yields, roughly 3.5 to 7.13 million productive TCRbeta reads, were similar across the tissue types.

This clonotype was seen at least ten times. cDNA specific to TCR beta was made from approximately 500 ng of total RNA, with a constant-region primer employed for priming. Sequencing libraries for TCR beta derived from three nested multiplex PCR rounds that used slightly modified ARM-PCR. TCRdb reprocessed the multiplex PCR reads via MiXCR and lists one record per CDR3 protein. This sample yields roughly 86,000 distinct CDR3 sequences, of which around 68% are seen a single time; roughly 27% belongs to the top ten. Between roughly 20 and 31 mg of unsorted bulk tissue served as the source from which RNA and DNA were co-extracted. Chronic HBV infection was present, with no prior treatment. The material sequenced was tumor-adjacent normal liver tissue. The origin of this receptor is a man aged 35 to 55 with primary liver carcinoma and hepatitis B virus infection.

CDR3 nucleotide sequence: TGTGCCAGCAGCTTTGGGGCCGGGACAGCGAACACTGAAGCTTTCTTT. Protein sequence: CASSFGAGTANTEAFF. The chain recombines TRBV5-4 with TRBJ1-1; 7 bases fit TRBD1. V lost 2 bases to trimming and J lost 1 base; unmatched junction nucleotides: 8. This CDR3 region has 16 residues. Germline loops: CDR1 SGHNT, CDR2 YYREEE (reference sequence).